The T cell receptor (beta chain) described here comes from a study of cytomegalovirus exposure and HLA in healthy donors. Findings of the study overall: From TCR beta sequences, most subjects' HLA-A and HLA-B alleles were reportedly predicted accurately. The availability of immune exposure information extended only to CMV serostatus.

The germline V gene encodes CDR1 SGHAT and CDR2 FQNNGV. The CDR3 runs to 14 residues. V lost 4 bases to trimming and J lost 5 bases, with 15 bases between them. Remarks on this clone: Its antigen is unknown.

Whereas donors were nominally healthy upon sampling, unrecorded immune exposures were probable. 13 Jbeta primers and 60 Vbeta primers were used for the PCR. Using immunoSEQ multiplex PCR, the repertoire was profiled, and TCRdb retains in-frame clones only, with some absent. The table includes 110,000 or so clones, around 82% detected once. This clonotype was obtained from a woman aged 25 to 39 in good health and CMV-seropositive. Sequencing was performed on PBMCs. This chain connects TRBV11-2 to TRBJ2-7, with TRBD2 as a possible D gene (6 bases). CDR3: CASSSQLAVHEQYF. Written as DNA, the CDR3 is TGTGCCAGCAGCTCTCAACTAGCTGTTCACGAGCAGTACTTC.